Listed here is a single TCR beta chain. Its antigen is unidentified. One heparinised draw, averaging around 0.12 L, was taken per donor. These data are taken from a study of beta chain features in type 1 diabetes. The study's findings and limits: In type 1 diabetes patients, VDJ junctions had fewer insertions; deletions at these junctions were more frequent.

With 3 bases removed from V and 2 bases from J, the gap between germline ends came to 15 bases. The V gene's germline CDR1 is SEHNR and CDR2 FQNEAQ (reference sequence). CDR3 length: 16 residues. Expressed TCRB transcripts were sequenced after all isolated RNA was converted to cDNA. Here immunoSEQ multiplex PCR was the method, and the copy in TCRdb shows in-frame clones only, minus some. The sample has 300,000 to 400,000 clones, around 10% seen once. The chain has TRBV7-9 and TRBJ2-3; tentatively, D is TRBD2 (5 bases). Material: naive CD4+ T cells from blood. This TCR was recovered from a woman in her thirties in good health. This CDR3 reads CASSFREKTLTDTQYF. Written as DNA, the CDR3 is TGTGCCAGCAGCTTCCGGGAAAAAACTCTCACAGATACGCAGTATTTT.